The 20 T cell receptor beta chains given below trace back to one sample, sequenced in a study of shared clonotypes between healthy human individuals. Naive CD8 isolation took CD45RO-negative cells positively selected for CCR7 and excluded terminally differentiated effector memory CD45RA+ cells. Libraries were prepared by immunoSEQ multiplex PCR; TCRdb keeps only in-frame clonotypes and omits some of them. The sample lists roughly 1,800,000 clones, roughly 95% occurring once. The sequencing input was naive CD8+ T cells sorted from blood. The source of these receptors is a man aged 18 to 30 in good health.

This chain uses TRBV6-5 with TRBJ1-2, with D perhaps matching TRBD1 (5 bases). Looked up from germline, CDR1 is MNHEY and CDR2 is SVGAGI. The CDR3 covers 16 residues. V was shortened by 0 bases and J by 3 bases, with 14 bases between the two germline ends. CDR3 DNA sequence: TGTGCCAGCAGTTACTCAGGGGACCCCACCTACTATGGCTACACCTTC. Translation: CASSYSGDPTYYGYTF.

This clone was recorded once. The CDR3 DNA sequence: TGTGCCAGCAGTCTACAGGCTTTCTACGAGCAGTACTTC. Encoded protein: CASSLQAFYEQYF. This chain uses TRBV27 with TRBJ2-7; D is perhaps TRBD1 (5 bases). Germline lookup yields CDR1 MNHEY and CDR2 SMNVEV (reference sequence). The CDR3 is 13 amino acids. V gave up 5 bases and J gave up 3 bases, with 11 bases separating them.

This clone was seen only a few times. This chain connects TRBV27 to TRBJ1-5; no clear D gene. The CDR3 consists of 13 residues. Germline CDR1 reads MNHEY; CDR2 reads SMNVEV (reference sequence). V lost 4 bases and J 0 bases, leaving 4 bases between the germline ends. In DNA, the CDR3 is TGTGCCAGCAGTTACTATAGCAATCAGCCCCAGCATTTT. Protein sequence: CASSYYSNQPQHF.

The chain employs TRBV27 and TRBJ2-2; D might be TRBD2 (7 bases). Germline V gene sequence: CDR1 MNHEY, CDR2 SMNVEV (reference sequence). This CDR3 has 14 amino acids. Trimming took 8 bases from V and 4 from J, leaving 14 bases between them. This CDR3 reads CASGRRGATGELFF. In DNA, the CDR3 is TGTGCCAGCGGCCGACGGGGGGCCACCGGGGAGCTGTTTTTT.

Remarks on this clone: A much larger clone differs by one base, so this may be a read error. The sample has other DNA sequences that encode this CDR3 too. J is TRBJ2-3 and V is TRBV7-9; no clear D gene. V lost 3 bases to trimming and J lost 4 bases, with 2 bases between them. CDR3 length equals 11 residues. Per the germline V gene, CDR1 is SEHNR and CDR2 is FQNEAQ (reference sequence). The CDR3 DNA is TGTGCCAGCAGCTTCTCAGATACGCAGTATTTT. Its translation: CASSFSDTQYF.

The chain carries TRBV9 and TRBJ1-1; possibly TRBD1 for D (5 bases). There are 14 residues in the CDR3. Germline V gives CDR1 SGDLS, CDR2 YYNGEE. The germline V and J ends were trimmed by 5 bases and 0 bases, with 11 bases remaining between them. Here the CDR3 reads CASSPTVMNTEAFF. The CDR3 bases are TGTGCCAGCAGTCCGACAGTCATGAACACTGAAGCTTTCTTT.

The gene calls are TRBV6-5 and TRBJ2-1, with TRBD1 as a possible D gene (6 bases). CDR1 is MNHEY, CDR2 SVGAGI, per germline. The CDR3 runs 13 residues. V was trimmed by 4 bases and J by 9 bases, leaving 13 bases between them. The CDR3 DNA reads as TGTGCCAGCAGTTCCACAGGGTGGAGTGAGCAGTTCTTC. Translating gives CASSSTGWSEQFF.

The genes are TRBV11-2 and TRBJ2-5; 7 bases line up with TRBD1. V was pared by 5 bases and J by 5 bases, with 2 bases of the junction left unmatched. The CDR3 runs 12 residues. CDR1 and CDR2 from the germline V gene are SGHAT and FQNNGV. The CDR3 loop reads CASSRGQETQYF. Written as DNA, the CDR3 is TGTGCCAGCAGCAGGGGGCAGGAGACCCAGTACTTC. The whole variable domain, filled in from reference TRBV11-2 and TRBJ2-5, reads EAGVAQSPRYKIIEKRQSVAFWCNPISGHATLYWYQQILGQGPKLLIQFQNNGVVDDSQLPKDRFSAERLKGVDSTLKIQPAKLEDSAVYLCASSRGQETQYFGPGTRLLVL.

The gene calls are TRBV6-6 and TRBJ2-2, with a tentative D call TRBD1 (5 bases). This CDR3 is built from 15 residues. CDR1 is MNHNY and CDR2 is SVGAGI in the germline V gene (reference sequence). V was trimmed by 6 bases and J by 4 bases, leaving 15 bases between them. This CDR3 reads CASSQSRAITGELFF. CDR3 DNA: TGTGCCAGCAGCCAGTCCAGGGCCATCACCGGGGAGCTGTTTTTT.

This sequence joins TRBV7-8 and TRBJ2-7, with TRBD2 matching 11 bases. The CDR3 consists of 15 residues. The germline gives CDR1 SGHVS, CDR2 FQNEAQ. J was trimmed by 5 bases and V by 2 bases; bases with no gene match: 5. The CDR3 loop reads CASSLSLAGADEQYF. Written as DNA, the CDR3 is TGTGCCAGCAGCTTATCACTAGCGGGAGCGGACGAGCAGTACTTC.

The rearrangement joins TRBV4-2 to TRBJ2-1; 7 positions agree with TRBD2. The junction had 4 bases not matched to a gene; V was cut back by 2 bases and J by 6 bases. From germline, CDR1 is LGHNA and CDR2 YNFKEQ. CDR3 length equals 14 residues. The DNA of the CDR3 is TGTGCCAGCAGCCAAAAATGGGGGGGCAATGAGCAGTTCTTC. Its translation is CASSQKWGGNEQFF.

The V gene is TRBV28, the J gene TRBJ2-2; D may be TRBD1 (6 bases). V gave up 2 bases and J gave up 6 bases, with 10 bases separating them. This CDR3 spans 14 amino acids. Germline V gene sequence: CDR1 MDHEN, CDR2 SYDVKM. This CDR3 is CASSLTGPAGELFF. Here the CDR3 DNA reads TGTGCCAGCAGTTTAACAGGGCCCGCCGGGGAGCTGTTTTTT.

This clone was detected only once. The CDR3 DNA sequence: TGTGCCAGCAGCTTGCTAAGCTCCTACAATGAGCAGTTCTTC. It is translated as CASSLLSSYNEQFF. The chain links TRBV5-6 to TRBJ2-1, with unresolved D. The length of the CDR3 is 14 residues. Germline V gives CDR1 SGHDT, CDR2 YYEEEE. V was shortened by 1 base and J by 0 bases, with 5 bases between the two germline ends.

The V and J genes are TRBV9 and TRBJ2-3; D might be TRBD1 (6 bases). The CDR3 is 15 residues long. Germline V gene data show CDR1 as SGDLS and CDR2 as YYNGEE. V was pared by 6 bases and J by 1 base, with 15 bases between. CDR3 nucleotides: TGTGCCAGCACCAGGCAGGGGTCGGGCACAGATACGCAGTATTTT. It is translated as CASTRQGSGTDTQYF.

This chain links TRBV2 with TRBJ2-7; D remains ambiguous. Germline V gene lookup returns CDR1 SNHLY and CDR2 FYNNEI. The CDR3 is made up of 14 amino acids. Trimming stripped 7 bases from V and 3 bases from J, with 16 bases between. The CDR3 reads CASTDGFMNYEQYF. The CDR3 coding sequence is TGTGCCAGCACCGATGGATTCATGAACTACGAGCAGTACTTC.

This rearrangement joins TRBV5-6 to TRBJ1-1, with D unclear. The germline V and J ends were trimmed by 5 bases and 5 bases, with 16 bases remaining between them. The CDR3 has 14 amino acids. The germline V gene encodes CDR1 SGHDT and CDR2 YYEEEE. CDR3 residues: CASSTEDGGTEAFF. CDR3 nucleotide sequence: TGTGCCAGCAGTACCGAGGACGGAGGTACTGAAGCTTTCTTT.

The rearrangement links TRBV4-3 to TRBJ2-5, with 7 positions matching TRBD2. V was clipped by 0 bases and J by 0 bases; unmatched bases: 7. The V gene's germline CDR1 is LGHNA and CDR2 YSLEER. This CDR3 has 17 residues. In DNA form, the CDR3 reads TGCGCCAGCAGCCAAGATCTAGCGGACACGTACCAAGAGACCCAGTACTTC. Translating it yields CASSQDLADTYQETQYF.

V and J are TRBV10-3 and TRBJ1-6; no clear D gene. V gave up 3 bases and J gave up 3 bases, with 6 bases separating them. The CDR3 spans 14 residues. Germline V gene lookup returns CDR1 ENHRY and CDR2 SYGVKD. CDR3 sequence (DNA): TGTGCCATCAGTGACAGTCTCTATAATTCACCCCTCCACTTT. This encodes CAISDSLYNSPLHF.

The chain joins TRBV7-6 to TRBJ2-5; 11 nucleotides line up with TRBD1. Germline V gene data show CDR1 as SGHVS and CDR2 as FNYEAQ. The V segment lost 2 bases and the J segment 5 bases; nucleotides outside the gene matches: 10. The CDR3 spans 17 residues. As DNA, the CDR3 is TGTGCCAGCAGCTTAAAATTGTGGACAGGGGGCCCGGAGACCCAGTACTTC. Amino acid sequence: CASSLKLWTGGPETQYF.

The chain joins TRBV15 to TRBJ2-7, with D possibly matching TRBD2 (7 bases). Trimming cost V 5 bases and J 0 bases, with 14 bases left between them. CDR1 and CDR2 from the germline V gene are LNHNV and YYDKDF (reference sequence). The CDR3 runs 15 residues. CDR3 sequence reads: CATSGVGGASYEQYF. The CDR3, as DNA: TGTGCCACCAGCGGGGTAGGGGGGGCCTCCTACGAGCAGTACTTC.